This TCR beta chain was sequenced for a study of blood T cells in healthy people across ages. Study-wide points: CMV infection status of these donors was not known.

For this clonotype: The antigen is not known.

V was clipped by 4 bases and J by 0 bases, with 13 bases between them. CDR3 length: 15 amino acids. In germline, CDR1 is DFQATT, CDR2 SNEGSKA (reference sequence). Combining a sample-barcoded 5' primer with a J-beta primer mix, a second PCR ran for about 6 to 12 cycles. From the 5' RACE reads, TCRdb called clonotypes with MiXCR, one entry per CDR3 protein. Of about 680,000 distinct CDR3 sequences detected, approximately 49% appear once; the ten largest clones hold 30% to 40%. This chain connects TRBV20-1 to TRBJ2-1; perhaps D is TRBD1 or TRBD2 (5 bases each). The sequenced sample consisted of blood. This TCR came from a woman in her sixties or seventies in good health. The CDR3: CSAKPGPLSYNEQFF. The CDR3 coding sequence is TGCAGTGCTAAACCGGGACCCCTCTCCTACAATGAGCAGTTCTTC.